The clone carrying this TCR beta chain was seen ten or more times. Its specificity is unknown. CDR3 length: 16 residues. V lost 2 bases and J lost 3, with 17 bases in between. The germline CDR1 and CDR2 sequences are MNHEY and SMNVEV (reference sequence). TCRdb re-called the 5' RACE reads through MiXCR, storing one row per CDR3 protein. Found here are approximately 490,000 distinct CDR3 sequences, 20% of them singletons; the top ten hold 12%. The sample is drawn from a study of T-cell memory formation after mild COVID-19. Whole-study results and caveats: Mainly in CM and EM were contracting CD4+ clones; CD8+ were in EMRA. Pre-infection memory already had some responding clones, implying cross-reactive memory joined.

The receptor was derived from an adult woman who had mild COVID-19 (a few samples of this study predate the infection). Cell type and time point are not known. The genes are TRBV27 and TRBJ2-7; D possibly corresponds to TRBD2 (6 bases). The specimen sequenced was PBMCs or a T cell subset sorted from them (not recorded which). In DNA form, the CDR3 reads TGTGCCAGCAGTTTAAACCCCGCGGGGATCGTCTACGAGCAGTACTTC. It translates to CASSLNPAGIVYEQYF.